What follows are 29 T cell receptor beta chains derived from one specimen sequenced in a study of blood T cell repertoires in COVID-19 (dated by TCRdb to 2020 to 2021). Receptor libraries were prepared by the immunoSEQ multiplex PCR assay. TCRdb took this table from immuneACCESS and kept in-frame rearrangements with V and J called. Such tables lack part of the clones; where checked against another copy, unresolved V genes explain under half of the gap, and the rest is unexplained. Across this sample there are approximately 50,000 clones, with roughly 85% seen only once. 16% of the sample lies in the top ten. The sample taken for sequencing was peripheral blood. Receptors were obtained from a human donor in a cohort sampled during active COVID-19.

This clone was recorded once. The genes are TRBV28 and TRBJ1-1; 9 nucleotides match TRBD1. Germline trimming cut 6 bases from V and 2 bases from J; bases unmatched to any gene: 7. Germline V lookup: CDR1 MDHEN, CDR2 SYDVKM. The CDR3 has 15 amino acids. Here the CDR3 DNA reads TGTGCCAGCAGAGAGACAGGGGGATTTAACACTGAAGCTTTCTTT. Residues: CASRETGGFNTEAFF.

This clone is a singleton in its sample. The V gene is TRBV6-5, the J gene TRBJ1-1; tentatively, D is TRBD1 (6 bases). CDR3 length: 12 amino acids. V gave up 6 bases and J gave up 11 bases, with 16 bases separating them. CDR1 is MNHEY and CDR2 is SVGAGI in the germline V gene. The CDR3 protein is CASRQNRDGAFF. CDR3 nucleotides: TGTGCCAGCAGGCAAAACAGGGACGGGGCTTTCTTT.

This clone was seen a single time. The chain recombines TRBV11-3 with TRBJ2-1, with 10 bases fitting TRBD2. CDR3 length equals 15 residues. The junction had 2 bases not matched to a gene; V was cut back by 4 bases and J by 2 bases. The germline V gene encodes CDR1 SGHNT and CDR2 YENEEA. The CDR3 loop is CASSSTSGPYNEQFF. The CDR3, as DNA: TGTGCCAGCAGCTCGACTAGCGGGCCCTACAATGAGCAGTTCTTC.

The J gene is TRBJ2-5, the V gene TRBV18, with TRBD2 matching over 7 bases. V trimming: 5 bases; J trimming: 3 bases; junction bases outside the gene matches: 3. Germline values: CDR1 KGHSH, CDR2 LQKENI. This CDR3 region has 13 residues. The CDR3 loop reads CASSTSEKETQYF. The CDR3, as DNA: TGTGCCAGCTCAACTAGCGAGAAAGAGACCCAGTACTTC.

This clone showed up just a few times. The gene calls are TRBV7-9 and TRBJ1-1, with D maybe TRBD1 (6 bases). This CDR3 has 12 amino acids. The germline V and J ends were trimmed by 8 bases and 1 base, with 8 bases remaining between them. Germline CDR1 SEHNR, CDR2 FQNEAQ (reference sequence). CDR3 protein: CASVQGNTEAFF. As DNA, the CDR3 is TGTGCCAGCGTACAGGGGAACACTGAAGCTTTCTTT.

The V call is TRBV2, the J call TRBJ2-6, with a possible D match to TRBD1 (7 bases). Germline V lookup: CDR1 SNHLY, CDR2 FYNNEI. Trimming took off 4 bases at V and 2 bases at J, with 15 bases between the two ends. This CDR3 region has 17 residues. The DNA for the CDR3 is TGTGCCAGCAGTGTGGCCGGAGGGGGCACTGGGGCCAACGTCCTGACTTTC. The encoded protein is CASSVAGGGTGANVLTF.

The rearrangement joins TRBV28 to TRBJ1-5, with D possibly matching TRBD1 (5 bases). Trimming left V 7 bases short and J 7 bases short, with 14 bases between. The CDR3 extends over 13 amino acids. The V gene's germline CDR1 is MDHEN and CDR2 SYDVKM. The CDR3 DNA sequence: TGTGCCAGCACCCGACGCGGGGGACAGCCCCAGCATTTT. Its protein product is CASTRRGGQPQHF.

V and J are TRBV2 and TRBJ2-3, with 7 bases that match TRBD1. The CDR3 totals 14 residues. Germline CDR1 SNHLY, CDR2 FYNNEI. J lost 0 bases, V lost 10 bases, and 7 bases had no gene match. The CDR3: CATARDRSTDTQYF. Here the CDR3 DNA reads TGTGCCACCGCACGGGACAGAAGCACAGATACGCAGTATTTT.

The chain couples TRBV7-8 to TRBJ2-6; 8 positions agree with TRBD1. The germline V gene has CDR1 SGHVS and CDR2 FQNEAQ. The CDR3 totals 18 residues. Trimming took 7 bases from V and 0 from J; bases not matched to a gene: 11. DNA of the CDR3: TGTGCCAGCAACCTACTGACAGGGGTCGGCTCTGGGGCCAACGTCCTGACTTTC. Protein: CASNLLTGVGSGANVLTF.

The chain recombines TRBV12-5 with TRBJ1-2; D is unclear. V shed 2 bases and J shed 6 bases, with 13 bases lying between them. Looked up from germline, CDR1 is LGHNT and CDR2 is FRNRAP. The length of the CDR3 is 14 residues. In DNA, the CDR3 is TGTGCTAGTGGTTTGTCGGCCATACGGGATGGCTACACCTTC. As protein: CASGLSAIRDGYTF.

The CDR3 protein is CASSRAGSYEQYF. The CDR3 bases are TGTGCCAGTAGTAGAGCGGGCTCCTACGAGCAGTACTTC. The rearrangement uses TRBV19 and TRBJ2-7, with D possibly matching TRBD2 (6 bases). The V gene lost 4 bases and the J gene lost 0 bases, with 7 bases spanning the gap. CDR1 and CDR2 from the germline V gene are LNHDA and SQIVND (reference sequence). The CDR3 loop spans 13 amino acids.

This chain links TRBV11-2 with TRBJ2-4; 8 positions agree with TRBD1. From germline, CDR1 is SGHAT and CDR2 FQNNGV. Trimming cost V 3 bases and J 9 bases; bases outside gene matches: 7. The CDR3 runs 14 residues. The CDR3 loop is CASSLQGAPGIQYF. In nucleotides, the CDR3 is TGTGCCAGCAGCTTGCAGGGGGCGCCGGGCATTCAGTACTTC. Together with reference TRBV11-2 and TRBJ2-4, the CDR3 gives the full variable domain: EAGVAQSPRYKIIEKRQSVAFWCNPISGHATLYWYQQILGQGPKLLIQFQNNGVVDDSQLPKDRFSAERLKGVDSTLKIQPAKLEDSAVYLCASSLQGAPGIQYFGAGTRLSVL.

The rearrangement uses TRBV9 and TRBJ2-3; perhaps TRBD2 as D (6 bases). This CDR3 spans 15 amino acids. Trimming removed 4 bases from V and 0 bases from J, with 12 bases in between. CDR1 and CDR2 (germline): SGDLS, YYNGEE. Here the CDR3 DNA reads TGTGCCAGCAGCCCTAGCGCCACTAGCACAGATACGCAGTATTTT. Its protein product is CASSPSATSTDTQYF.

The chain links TRBV6-6 to TRBJ1-1; TRBD1 aligns across 9 bases. CDR3 length: 12 amino acids. Looked up from germline, CDR1 is MNHNY and CDR2 is SVGAGI (reference sequence). V was clipped by 6 bases and J by 11 bases; unmatched bases: 7. CDR3 sequence (DNA): TGTGCCAGCAGCATACAGGGGGCGCAGGCTTTCTTT. It codes for CASSIQGAQAFF.

J is TRBJ1-1 and V is TRBV25-1; D call uncertain. With 8 bases removed from V and 5 bases from J, the gap between germline ends came to 15 bases. This CDR3 spans 13 amino acids. Per germline, CDR1 MGHDK and CDR2 SYGVNS. DNA for the CDR3: TGTGCCAGCTTCTCACCCCAGAGGACTGAAGCTTTCTTT. This translates into CASFSPQRTEAFF.

This clone showed up just a few times. The chain joins TRBV14 to TRBJ1-2, with 8 bases matching TRBD1. Per the germline V gene, CDR1 is SGHDN and CDR2 is FVKESK. Losses at the gene ends were 1 base for V and 2 bases for J; bases not matched to a gene: 0. There are 14 residues in the CDR3. CDR3 DNA sequence: TGTGCCAGCAGCCAAGGGACAGGGAACTATGGCTACACCTTC. Translation gives CASSQGTGNYGYTF.

The V call is TRBV11-2, the J call TRBJ1-1; D unclear. Germline CDR1 SGHAT, CDR2 FQNNGV. CDR3 size: 13 residues. V lost 2 bases and J lost 7, with 11 bases in between. The CDR3: CASSLSLVGEAFF. DNA for the CDR3: TGTGCCAGCAGCTTAAGTTTAGTTGGTGAAGCTTTCTTT.

This chain joins TRBV5-1 and TRBJ1-4; no clear D. Germline CDR1 SGHRS, CDR2 YFSETQ. This CDR3 is 15 amino acids long. Trimming left V 0 bases short and J 0 bases short, with 6 bases between. The CDR3 sequence: CASSLGRATNEKLFF. The CDR3 DNA reads as TGCGCCAGCAGCTTGGGGAGGGCAACTAATGAAAAACTGTTTTTT.

The gene calls are TRBV19 and TRBJ1-1; D unresolved. The CDR3 contains 12 residues. The V gene lost 9 bases and the J gene lost 1 base, with 9 bases spanning the gap. Germline CDR1 LNHDA, CDR2 SQIVND (reference sequence). This chain's CDR3 is CASLRWNTEAFF. The CDR3 nucleotides read TGTGCCAGCCTACGATGGAACACTGAAGCTTTCTTT.

The chain employs TRBV7-2 and TRBJ2-1; 7 positions match TRBD2. From germline, CDR1 is SGHTA and CDR2 FQGNSA. The CDR3 is 15 amino acids. With V trimmed by 4 bases and J by 0 bases, 3 bases remained unmatched. The CDR3 sequence is CASSSSGGSYNEQFF. The CDR3 coding sequence is TGTGCCAGCAGCTCTTCGGGAGGCTCCTACAATGAGCAGTTCTTC.

This clone is medium-sized. The chain couples TRBV6-5 to TRBJ1-1; D remains ambiguous. Deletions cut 8 bases from V and 2 bases from J, with 15 bases between. This CDR3 has 14 residues. CDR1 is MNHEY, CDR2 SVGAGI, per germline. CDR3 region: CASSQKQENTEAFF. The CDR3 bases are TGTGCCAGCTCCCAAAAGCAGGAAAACACTGAAGCTTTCTTT.

The rearrangement uses TRBV12-5 and TRBJ2-5; 10 bases are shared with TRBD1. Germline CDR1 reads LGHNT; CDR2 reads FRNRAP. Trimming at V came to 6 bases and at J to 5 bases, leaving 6 bases not matched to a gene. The CDR3 has 14 residues. The CDR3 sequence: CASGRQGAAETQYF. The CDR3 nucleotides are TGTGCTAGTGGGAGACAGGGGGCGGCGGAGACCCAGTACTTC.

This clone occurred once. This chain links TRBV6-5 with TRBJ2-1, with unresolved D. Looked up from germline, CDR1 is MNHEY and CDR2 is SVGAGI. The V gene lost 3 bases and the J gene lost 1 base, with 13 bases spanning the gap. The CDR3 loop spans 16 amino acids. The chain's CDR3 is CASSYSTGVSYNEQFF. DNA of the CDR3: TGTGCCAGCAGTTATTCGACTGGCGTTTCCTACAATGAGCAGTTCTTC.

The rearrangement joins TRBV18 to TRBJ2-5, with D possibly TRBD1 on 5 matching bases. In germline, CDR1 is KGHSH, CDR2 LQKENI. V dropped 6 bases and J dropped 2 bases, with 10 bases sitting between them. The CDR3 consists of 13 residues. Here the CDR3 reads CASSLRQQETQYF. CDR3 nucleotides: TGTGCCAGCTCTCTACGACAGCAAGAGACCCAGTACTTC.

The J gene is TRBJ1-1, the V gene TRBV19, with TRBD1 matching over 9 bases. Germline V gene lookup returns CDR1 LNHDA and CDR2 SQIVND (reference sequence). The CDR3 contains 14 residues. After removal of 6 bases from V and 0 bases from J, the junction contained 2 bases not matched to a gene. CDR3: CASRGTGLNTEAFF. Here the CDR3 DNA reads TGTGCCAGTAGGGGGACAGGGTTGAACACTGAAGCTTTCTTT. Complete variable domain (other parts from reference TRBV19 and TRBJ1-1): DGGITQSPKYLFRKEGQNVTLSCEQNLNHDAMYWYRQDPGQGLRLIYYSQIVNDFQKGDIAEGYSVSREKKESFPLTVTSAQKNPTAFYLCASRGTGLNTEAFFGQGTRLTVV.

This chain joins TRBV7-2 and TRBJ2-5; 9 bases are a match to TRBD2. The CDR3 sequence is 15 residues long. Germline V lookup: CDR1 SGHTA, CDR2 FQGNSA. After removal of 3 bases from V and 4 bases from J, the junction contained 6 bases not matched to a gene. In nucleotides, the CDR3 is TGTGCCAGCAGCTTGTTGGGGCGGGGGGGAGAGACCCAGTACTTC. Amino acid sequence: CASSLLGRGGETQYF.

The count of this clone is one. One end of the junction is discordant with germline, which a read error may explain. This rearrangement joins TRBV7-7 to TRBJ2-5, with 8 nucleotides matching TRBD1. This CDR3 contains 16 residues. CDR1 is SSHAT, CDR2 FNYEAQ, per germline (reference sequence). The CDR3 region has the DNA TGTGCTAGCAGCTTACAACCGGGACAGGTCGGAGAGACCCAGTACTTC. It is translated as CASSLQPGQVGETQYF.

This clone was seen only once. The V gene is TRBV18, the J gene TRBJ1-5; D is possibly TRBD1 (6 bases). V lost 6 bases, J lost 6 bases, and 18 bases lay in between. Germline lookup yields CDR1 KGHSH and CDR2 LQKENI. CDR3 length: 15 amino acids. CDR3 sequence (DNA): TGTGCCAGCTCCCCGACAGGACAGAGGAGTCAGCCCCAGCATTTT. This codes for CASSPTGQRSQPQHF.

This clone came up once. The V gene is TRBV30, the J gene TRBJ2-3; weak D call: TRBD1 (7 bases). The CDR3 is 15 residues long. Trimming stripped 2 bases from V and 4 bases from J, with 16 bases between. Germline CDR1 is GTSNPN and CDR2 is SVGIG (reference sequence). CDR3 region: CAWSSGQGVSDTQYF. The CDR3 DNA reads as TGTGCCTGGAGTAGCGGGCAGGGGGTCTCAGATACGCAGTATTTT.